What follows are 14 T cell receptor beta chains derived from one specimen sequenced in a study of breast tumors, draining lymph nodes, adjacent tissues. Breast cancer patients provided tissue from their axillary draining lymph nodes. Via MiXCR, TCRdb re-called the multiplex PCR reads, giving one row per CDR3 protein. The repertoire consists of over 150,000 distinct CDR3 sequences, with 31% occurring once and the leading ten covering 4% to 5.5%. What was sequenced was axillary lymph node tissue. The receptors originated from a female donor with breast cancer. Some clones in this sample may be carry-over from other donors' samples.

This clonotype has at least ten counts. This chain uses TRBV10-3 with TRBJ2-5; possible D gene TRBD1, 5 bases. CDR3 length equals 11 residues. V lost 9 bases to trimming and J lost 2 bases, with 7 bases between them. Germline V CDR1 and CDR2: ENHRY, SYGVKD. The chain's CDR3 is CAIRQQETQYF. The CDR3 region has the DNA TGTGCCATACGACAGCAAGAGACCCAGTACTTC.

This clonotype appeared a few times. The chain has TRBV18 and TRBJ1-1; no definite D call. Per the germline V gene, CDR1 is KGHSH and CDR2 is LQKENI. The V end was cut by 5 bases, the J end by 7 bases, with 11 bases between. The CDR3 runs 12 residues. In DNA, the CDR3 is TGTGCCAGCTCATCTGGACCGAGTGAAGCTTTCTTT. It translates to CASSSGPSEAFF.

This clonotype has a count of ten or more. The chain links TRBV12-3 or TRBV12-4 to TRBJ2-3, with 16 bases identical to TRBD2. With 6 bases clipped from V and 8 bases from J, the junction kept 5 bases outside the gene matches. This CDR3 region has 15 residues. The CDR3 here is CASRSGTSGRATQYF. The CDR3 DNA reads TGTGCCAGCAGGTCCGGGACTAGCGGGAGGGCTACGCAGTATTTT.

This clonotype came up once. V gene TRBV2 combines with J gene TRBJ1-2; D unclear. From germline, CDR1 is SNHLY and CDR2 FYNNEI. V dropped 8 bases and J dropped 10 bases, with 20 bases sitting between them. The CDR3 is 13 amino acids. For the CDR3, the DNA is TGTGCCAGCCGCCCCGCTCGGTGGGGAGACTACACCTTC. Its translation: CASRPARWGDYTF.

The CDR3 DNA sequence: TGTGCCAGCAGCGCTGGTGGGGGAACCTACGAGCAGTACTTC. Protein sequence: CASSAGGGTYEQYF. The chain recombines TRBV7-9 with TRBJ2-7; D assignment may be TRBD1 or TRBD2 (5 bases each). This CDR3 has 14 amino acids. V was pared by 5 bases and J by 2 bases, with 13 bases between. Germline lookup yields CDR1 SEHNR and CDR2 FQNEAQ (reference sequence). Looking up the rest from reference TRBV7-9 and TRBJ2-7 gives the full variable domain: DTGVSQNPRHKITKRGQNVTFRCDPISEHNRLYWYRQTLGQGPEFLTYFQNEAQLEKSRLLSDRFSAERPKGSFSTLEIQRTEQGDSAMYLCASSAGGGTYEQYFGPGTRLTVT.

This clonotype was detected ten times or more. The chain has TRBV9 and TRBJ1-5; D perhaps matches TRBD1 (6 bases). CDR1 is SGDLS, CDR2 YYNGEE, per germline. The CDR3 is 15 amino acids. V lost 0 bases, J lost 4 bases, and 11 bases lay in between. This CDR3 is CASSVADSPNQPQHF. DNA of the CDR3: TGTGCCAGCAGCGTAGCGGACAGCCCTAATCAGCCCCAGCATTTT.

The genes are TRBV29-1 and TRBJ1-4; unclear D gene. V lost 7 bases, J lost 6 bases, and 12 bases lay in between. This CDR3 comprises 12 residues. Looked up from germline, CDR1 is SQVTM and CDR2 is ANQGSEA. Here the CDR3 reads CSAGEVDEKLFF. CDR3 DNA sequence: TGCAGCGCCGGGGAGGTTGATGAAAAACTGTTTTTT.

The table lists this clonotype with many counts. The chain joins TRBV6-5 to TRBJ2-7, with 10 bases identical to TRBD2. CDR1 and CDR2 from the germline V gene are MNHEY and SVGAGI. After removal of 6 bases from V and 0 bases from J, the junction contained 8 bases not matched to a gene. The CDR3 has 16 residues. The CDR3 DNA is TGTGCCAGCAGCCGTACTAGCGGGACAAGCTCCTACGAGCAGTACTTC. Amino acids: CASSRTSGTSSYEQYF.

This clonotype was detected only a few times. This may be a read error, as it is one base from a much larger clone. This chain links TRBV7-9 with TRBJ1-3, with 8 bases that match TRBD1. CDR3 length equals 17 residues. Germline V gene sequence: CDR1 SEHNR, CDR2 FQNEAQ (reference sequence). The CDR3: CASSLGTGHSSGNPIYF. Written as DNA, the CDR3 is TGTGCCAGCAGCTTAGGGACAGGGCACTCCTCTGGAAACCCCATATATTTT.

Turning to this clonotype: This could be a read error, since a much larger clone is one nucleotide away. The genes are TRBV11-2 and TRBJ2-7, with 8 nucleotides matching TRBD1. Per germline, CDR1 SGHAT and CDR2 FQNNGV. V shed 1 base, J shed 2 bases, and the junction held 4 bases outside the gene matches. There are 15 residues in the CDR3. The CDR3 reads CASSLGTGPTYEQYF. The CDR3 nucleotides are TGTGCCAGCAGCTTAGGGACAGGGCCAACCTACGAGCAGTACTTC.

About this clonotype itself: Sequence at one end of the junction differs from germline and may be a read error. V gene TRBV12-3 or TRBV12-4 combines with J gene TRBJ1-2; 8 nucleotides align to TRBD1. The CDR3 totals 14 residues. CDR3 region: CAGSRTGGNYGYTF. DNA for the CDR3: TGTGCCGGCAGTCGCACAGGGGGTAACTATGGTTACACCTTC.

Ten or more counts support this clonotype. The chain carries TRBV7-2 and TRBJ1-2, with D possibly matching TRBD1 (5 bases). Trimming removed 5 bases at V and 5 bases at J, with 12 bases between. The germline V gene has CDR1 SGHTA and CDR2 FQGNSA. There are 13 residues in the CDR3. Here the CDR3 DNA reads TGTGCCAGCAGCCCATTCGGGGGGTATGGCTACACCTTC. It translates to CASSPFGGYGYTF.

V and J are TRBV10-3 and TRBJ1-6; D may be TRBD1 (6 bases). In germline, CDR1 is ENHRY, CDR2 SYGVKD. Trimming left V 5 bases short and J 6 bases short, with 11 bases between. This CDR3 spans 14 amino acids. CDR3 in amino acids: CAISLLGGNSPLHF. The CDR3 bases are TGTGCCATCAGTCTACTAGGGGGTAATTCACCCCTCCACTTT.

In this sample, this clonotype turned up many times. V usage is TRBV19 and J usage is TRBJ1-4; tentative D call: TRBD1 (5 bases). Germline V gene sequence: CDR1 LNHDA, CDR2 SQIVND (reference sequence). V gave up 10 bases and J gave up 0 bases, with 15 bases separating them. There are 15 residues in the CDR3. CDR3 in DNA: TGTGCCACCACGCCGGGACTACCAACTAATGAAAAACTGTTTTTT. Its translation: CATTPGLPTNEKLFF.